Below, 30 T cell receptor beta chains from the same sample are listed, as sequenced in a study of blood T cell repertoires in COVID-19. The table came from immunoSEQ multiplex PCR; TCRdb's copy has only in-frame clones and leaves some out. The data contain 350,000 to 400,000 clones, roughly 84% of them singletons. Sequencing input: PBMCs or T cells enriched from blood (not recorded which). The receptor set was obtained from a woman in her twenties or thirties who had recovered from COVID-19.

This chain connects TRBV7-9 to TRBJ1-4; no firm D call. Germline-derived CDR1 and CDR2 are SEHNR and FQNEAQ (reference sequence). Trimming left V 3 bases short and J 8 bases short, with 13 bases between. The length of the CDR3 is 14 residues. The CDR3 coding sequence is TGTGCCAGCAGCTTGATGTTTGGTGAGGAAAAACTGTTTTTT. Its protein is CASSLMFGEEKLFF.

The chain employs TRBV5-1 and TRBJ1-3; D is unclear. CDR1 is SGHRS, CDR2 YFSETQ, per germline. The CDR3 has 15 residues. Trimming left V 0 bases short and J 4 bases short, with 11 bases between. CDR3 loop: CASSLGQIVGNTIYF. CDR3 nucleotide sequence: TGCGCCAGCAGCTTGGGACAAATAGTGGGAAACACCATATATTTT.

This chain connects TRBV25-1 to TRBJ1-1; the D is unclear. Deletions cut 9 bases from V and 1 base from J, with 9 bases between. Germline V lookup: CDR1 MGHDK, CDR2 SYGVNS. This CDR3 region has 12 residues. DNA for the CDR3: TGTGCCAGTCAGCCGGGGAACACTGAAGCTTTCTTT. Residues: CASQPGNTEAFF.

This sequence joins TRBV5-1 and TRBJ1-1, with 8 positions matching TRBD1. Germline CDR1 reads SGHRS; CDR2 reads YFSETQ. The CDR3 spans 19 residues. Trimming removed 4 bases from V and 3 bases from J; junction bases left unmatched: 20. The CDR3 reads CASSLRPLDRGGEHTEAFF. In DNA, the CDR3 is TGCGCCAGCAGCCTACGACCCCTAGACAGGGGAGGGGAACACACTGAAGCTTTCTTT.

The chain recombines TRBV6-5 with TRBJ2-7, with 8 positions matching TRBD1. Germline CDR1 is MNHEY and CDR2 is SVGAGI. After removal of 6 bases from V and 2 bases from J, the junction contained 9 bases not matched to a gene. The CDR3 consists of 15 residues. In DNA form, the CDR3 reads TGTGCCAGCAGACCCTACGGACAGGGAACCTACGAGCAGTACTTC. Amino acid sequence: CASRPYGQGTYEQYF.

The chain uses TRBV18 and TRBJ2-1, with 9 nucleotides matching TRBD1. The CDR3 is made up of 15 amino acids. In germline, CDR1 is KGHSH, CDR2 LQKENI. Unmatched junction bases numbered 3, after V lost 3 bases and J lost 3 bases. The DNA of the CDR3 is TGTGCCAGCTCACCTCCGGGACAGGGCTACAATGAGCAGTTCTTC. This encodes CASSPPGQGYNEQFF. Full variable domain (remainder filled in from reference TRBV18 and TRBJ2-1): NAGVMQNPRHLVRRRGQEARLRCSPMKGHSHVYWYRQLPEEGLKFMVYLQKENIIDESGMPKERFSAEFPKEGPSILRIQQVVRGDSAAYFCASSPPGQGYNEQFFGPGTRLTVL.

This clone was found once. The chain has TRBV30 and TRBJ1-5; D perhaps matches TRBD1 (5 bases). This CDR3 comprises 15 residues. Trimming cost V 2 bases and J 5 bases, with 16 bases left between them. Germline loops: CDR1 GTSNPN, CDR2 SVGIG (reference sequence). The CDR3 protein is CAWSFGRVRDQPQHF. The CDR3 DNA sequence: TGTGCCTGGAGTTTCGGCAGGGTCAGGGATCAGCCCCAGCATTTT.

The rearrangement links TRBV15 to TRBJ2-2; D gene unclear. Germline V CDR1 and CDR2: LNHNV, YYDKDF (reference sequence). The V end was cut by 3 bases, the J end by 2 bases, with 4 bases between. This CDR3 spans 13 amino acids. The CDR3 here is CATSSSNTGELFF. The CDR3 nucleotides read TGTGCCACCAGCAGCAGTAACACCGGGGAGCTGTTTTTT.

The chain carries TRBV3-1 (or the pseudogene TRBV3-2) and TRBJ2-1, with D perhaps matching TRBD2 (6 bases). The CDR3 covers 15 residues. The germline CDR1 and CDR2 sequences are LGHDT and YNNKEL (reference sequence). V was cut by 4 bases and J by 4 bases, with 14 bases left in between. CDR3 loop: CASSLVGTRYNEQFF. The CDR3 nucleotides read TGTGCCAGCAGCCTCGTGGGGACTCGTTACAATGAGCAGTTCTTC.

The CDR3 coding sequence is TGTGCCAGCAGCTTCGGGGAAAGCTATGGCTACACCTTC. Its translation is CASSFGESYGYTF. The chain combines TRBV5-8 with TRBJ1-2; D is undetermined. The CDR3 has 13 residues. Germline CDR1 reads SGHTS; CDR2 reads YDEGEE. The germline V and J ends were trimmed by 2 bases and 4 bases, with 9 bases remaining between them.

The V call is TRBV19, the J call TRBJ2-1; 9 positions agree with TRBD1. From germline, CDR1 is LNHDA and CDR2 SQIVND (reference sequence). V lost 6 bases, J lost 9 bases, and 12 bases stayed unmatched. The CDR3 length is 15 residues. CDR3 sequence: CASSPEGQGVGEQFF. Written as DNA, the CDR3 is TGTGCCAGTAGCCCAGAGGGACAGGGCGTCGGTGAGCAGTTCTTC. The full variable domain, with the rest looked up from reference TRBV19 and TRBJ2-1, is DGGITQSPKYLFRKEGQNVTLSCEQNLNHDAMYWYRQDPGQGLRLIYYSQIVNDFQKGDIAEGYSVSREKKESFPLTVTSAQKNPTAFYLCASSPEGQGVGEQFFGPGTRLTVL.

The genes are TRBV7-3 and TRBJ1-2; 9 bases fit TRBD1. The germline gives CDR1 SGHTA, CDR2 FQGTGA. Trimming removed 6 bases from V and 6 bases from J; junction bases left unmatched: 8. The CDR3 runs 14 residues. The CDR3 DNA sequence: TGTGCCAGCAGTCCCCAGGGACAGGGTCATGGCTACACCTTC. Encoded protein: CASSPQGQGHGYTF.

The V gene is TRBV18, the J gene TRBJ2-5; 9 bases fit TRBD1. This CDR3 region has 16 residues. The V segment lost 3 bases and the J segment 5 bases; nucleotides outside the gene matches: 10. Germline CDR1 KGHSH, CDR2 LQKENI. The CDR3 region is CASSPSGTGSRETQYF. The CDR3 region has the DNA TGTGCCAGCTCACCTTCCGGGACAGGGTCACGGGAGACCCAGTACTTC.

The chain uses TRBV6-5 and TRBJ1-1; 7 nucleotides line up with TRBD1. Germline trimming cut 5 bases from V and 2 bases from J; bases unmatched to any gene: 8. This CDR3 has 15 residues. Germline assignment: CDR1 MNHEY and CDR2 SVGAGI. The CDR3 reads CASSPRDRKNTEAFF. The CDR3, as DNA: TGTGCCAGCAGTCCCAGGGACAGAAAAAACACTGAAGCTTTCTTT.

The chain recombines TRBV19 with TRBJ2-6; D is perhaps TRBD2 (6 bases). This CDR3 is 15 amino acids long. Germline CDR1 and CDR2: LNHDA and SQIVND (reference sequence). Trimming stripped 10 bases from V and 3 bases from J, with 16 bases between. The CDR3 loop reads CATDGGGFGANVLTF. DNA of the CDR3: TGTGCCACGGACGGGGGAGGATTTGGGGCCAACGTCCTGACTTTC.

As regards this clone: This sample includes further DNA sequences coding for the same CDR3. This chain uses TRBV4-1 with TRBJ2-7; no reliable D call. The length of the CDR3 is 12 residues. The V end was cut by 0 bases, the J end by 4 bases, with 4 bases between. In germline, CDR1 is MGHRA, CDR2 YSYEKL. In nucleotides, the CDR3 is TGCGCCAGCAGCCAAGATCTTTACGAGCAGTACTTC. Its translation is CASSQDLYEQYF.

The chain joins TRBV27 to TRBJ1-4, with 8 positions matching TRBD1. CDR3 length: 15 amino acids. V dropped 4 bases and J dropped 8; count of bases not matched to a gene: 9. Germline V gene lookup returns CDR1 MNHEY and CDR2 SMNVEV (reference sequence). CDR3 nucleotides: TGTGCCAGCAGTTCCCCCGGACAGGGTCGGGAAAAACTGTTTTTT. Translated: CASSSPGQGREKLFF.

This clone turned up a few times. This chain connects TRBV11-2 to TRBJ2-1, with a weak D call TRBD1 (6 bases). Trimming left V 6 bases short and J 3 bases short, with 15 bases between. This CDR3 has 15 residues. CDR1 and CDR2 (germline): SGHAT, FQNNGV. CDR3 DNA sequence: TGTGCCAGCAGTCAGGGGCTTATAGACTACAATGAGCAGTTCTTC. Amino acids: CASSQGLIDYNEQFF.

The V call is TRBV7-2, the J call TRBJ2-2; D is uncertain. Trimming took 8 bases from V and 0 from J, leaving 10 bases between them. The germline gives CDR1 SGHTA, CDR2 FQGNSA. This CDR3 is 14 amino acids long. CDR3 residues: CASETSPNTGELFF. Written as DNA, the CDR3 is TGTGCCAGCGAAACTTCACCGAACACCGGGGAGCTGTTTTTT.

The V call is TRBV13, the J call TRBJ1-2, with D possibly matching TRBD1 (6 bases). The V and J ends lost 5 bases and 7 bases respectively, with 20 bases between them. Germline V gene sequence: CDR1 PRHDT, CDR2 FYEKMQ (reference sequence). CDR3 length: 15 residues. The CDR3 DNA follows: TGTGCCAGCAGCAGAGAGACAGGCAGTAAGGGTGGCTACACCTTC. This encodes CASSRETGSKGGYTF.

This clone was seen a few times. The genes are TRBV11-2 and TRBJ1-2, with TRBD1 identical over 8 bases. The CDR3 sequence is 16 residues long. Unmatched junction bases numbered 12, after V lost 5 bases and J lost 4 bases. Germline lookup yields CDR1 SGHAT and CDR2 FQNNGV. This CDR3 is CASSPQGQGMGYGYTF. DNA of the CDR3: TGTGCCAGCAGCCCCCAAGGACAGGGTATGGGCTATGGCTACACCTTC.

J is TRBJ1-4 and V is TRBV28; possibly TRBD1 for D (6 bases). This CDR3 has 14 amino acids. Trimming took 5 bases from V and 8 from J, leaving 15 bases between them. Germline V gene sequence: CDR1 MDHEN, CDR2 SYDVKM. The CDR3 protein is CASSPRGGGEKLFF. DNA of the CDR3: TGTGCCAGCAGTCCGCGTGGGGGGGGCGAAAAACTGTTTTTT.

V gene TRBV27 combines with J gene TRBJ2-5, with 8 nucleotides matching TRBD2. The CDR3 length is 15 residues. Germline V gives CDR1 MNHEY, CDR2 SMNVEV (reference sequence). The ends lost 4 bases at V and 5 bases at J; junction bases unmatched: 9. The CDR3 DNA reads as TGTGCCAGCAGTTGGGGAGGTTCGGGAGGGGAGACCCAGTACTTC. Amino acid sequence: CASSWGGSGGETQYF.

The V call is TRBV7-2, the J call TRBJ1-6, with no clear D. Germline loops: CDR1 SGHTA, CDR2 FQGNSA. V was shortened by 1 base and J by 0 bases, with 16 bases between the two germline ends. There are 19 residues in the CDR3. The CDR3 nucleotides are TGTGCCAGCAGCTTAGACGCGGGGAGATTGAGCTCCTATAATTCACCCCTCCACTTT. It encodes CASSLDAGRLSSYNSPLHF. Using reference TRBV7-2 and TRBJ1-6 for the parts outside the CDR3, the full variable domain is GAGVSQSPSNKVTEKGKDVELRCDPISGHTALYWYRQSLGQGLEFLIYFQGNSAPDKSGLPSDRFSAERTGGSVSTLTIQRTQQEDSAVYLCASSLDAGRLSSYNSPLHFGNGTRLTVT.

The DNA of the CDR3 is TGTGCCAGCAGTTTGGCTTGGTTTTGGGCGGGGAAAGCGAACACTGAAGCTTTCTTT. Residues: CASSLAWFWAGKANTEAFF. The rearrangement links TRBV28 to TRBJ1-1; D remains unclear. Trimming removed 3 bases from V and 1 base from J, with 24 bases in between. This CDR3 region has 19 residues. The germline gives CDR1 MDHEN, CDR2 SYDVKM.

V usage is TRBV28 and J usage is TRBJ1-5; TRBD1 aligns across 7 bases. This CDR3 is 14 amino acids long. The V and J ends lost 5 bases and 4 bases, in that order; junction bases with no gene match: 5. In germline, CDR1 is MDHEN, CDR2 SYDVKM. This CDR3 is CASSQGTVNQPQHF. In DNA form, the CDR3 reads TGTGCCAGCAGTCAAGGGACAGTTAATCAGCCCCAGCATTTT. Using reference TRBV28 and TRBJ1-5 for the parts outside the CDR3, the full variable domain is DVKVTQSSRYLVKRTGEKVFLECVQDMDHENMFWYRQDPGLGLRLIYFSYDVKMKEKGDIPEGYSVSREKKERFSLILESASTNQTSMYLCASSQGTVNQPQHFGDGTRLSIL.

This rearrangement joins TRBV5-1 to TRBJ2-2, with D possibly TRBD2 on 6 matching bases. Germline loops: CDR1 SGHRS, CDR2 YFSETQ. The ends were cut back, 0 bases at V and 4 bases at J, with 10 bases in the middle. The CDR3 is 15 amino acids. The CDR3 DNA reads TGCGCCAGCAGCTTGGGTGTGGGAGGCACCGGGGAGCTGTTTTTT. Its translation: CASSLGVGGTGELFF.

The CDR3 region has the DNA TGTGCCAGCAGAGACTTTGGGTCCACCGGGGAGCTGTTTTTT. It yields the protein CASRDFGSTGELFF. The chain joins TRBV6-5 to TRBJ2-2; no firm D call. V lost 6 bases, J lost 4 bases, and 12 bases lay in between. The CDR3 runs to 14 residues. Germline V gives CDR1 MNHEY, CDR2 SVGAGI.

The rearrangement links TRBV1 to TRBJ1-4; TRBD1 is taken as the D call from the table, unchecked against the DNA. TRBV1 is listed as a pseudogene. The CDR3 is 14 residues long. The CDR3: CTSSQVKGKEKLFF. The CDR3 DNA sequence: TGCACCAGCAGCCAAGTAAAGGGGAAGGAAAAACTGTTTTTT.

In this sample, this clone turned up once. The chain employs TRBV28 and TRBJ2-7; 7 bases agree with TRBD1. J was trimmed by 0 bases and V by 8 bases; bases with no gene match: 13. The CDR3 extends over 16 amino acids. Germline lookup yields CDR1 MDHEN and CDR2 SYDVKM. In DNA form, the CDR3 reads TGTGCCAGCCACCACCAAGGACAGGTGATCTCCTACGAGCAGTACTTC. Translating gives CASHHQGQVISYEQYF.